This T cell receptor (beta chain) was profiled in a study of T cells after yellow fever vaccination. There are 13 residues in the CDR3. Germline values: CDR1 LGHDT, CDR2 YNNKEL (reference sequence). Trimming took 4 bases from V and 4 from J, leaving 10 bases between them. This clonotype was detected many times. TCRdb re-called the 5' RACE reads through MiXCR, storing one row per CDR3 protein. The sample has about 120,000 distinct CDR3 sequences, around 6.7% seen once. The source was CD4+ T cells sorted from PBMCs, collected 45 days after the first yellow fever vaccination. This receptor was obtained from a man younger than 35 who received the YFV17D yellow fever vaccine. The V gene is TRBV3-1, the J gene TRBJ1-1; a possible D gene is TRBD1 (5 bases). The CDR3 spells CASSRRGGTEAFF. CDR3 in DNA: TGTGCCAGCAGCCGAAGGGGTGGCACTGAAGCTTTCTTT. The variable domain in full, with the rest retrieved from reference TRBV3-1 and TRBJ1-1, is DTAVSQTPKYLVTQMGNDKSIKCEQNLGHDTMYWYKQDSKKFLKIMFSYNNKELIINETVPNRFSPKSPDKAHLNLHINSLELGDSAVYFCASSRRGGTEAFFGQGTRLTVV.